Presented here are 27 T cell receptor beta chains from one specimen sequenced in a study of blood T cell repertoires in COVID-19. Assay used: immunoSEQ multiplex PCR; TCRdb lists only in-frame clones, some missing. The sample has around 130,000 clones; 88% are singletons. Specimen: peripheral blood. These receptors all come from a man in his 70s with active COVID-19.

This sequence joins TRBV9 and TRBJ2-1; 12 nucleotides match TRBD2. The CDR3 is 15 amino acids. V was clipped by 5 bases and J by 6 bases; unmatched bases: 6. CDR1 and CDR2 from the germline V gene are SGDLS and YYNGEE. This CDR3 reads CASSFGLAGTNEQFF. In DNA form, the CDR3 reads TGTGCCAGCAGTTTTGGACTAGCGGGGACCAATGAGCAGTTCTTC.

This sequence joins TRBV25-1 and TRBJ1-1; 9 positions match TRBD1. Germline V lookup: CDR1 MGHDK, CDR2 SYGVNS. The CDR3 covers 12 residues. Trimming cost V 4 bases and J 7 bases; bases outside gene matches: 1. CDR3 sequence (DNA): TGTGCCAGCAGTGGGGGACAGGGTGAAGCTTTCTTT. Translation gives CASSGGQGEAFF.

This clone was detected only a few times. This chain connects TRBV6-5 to TRBJ1-5; maybe TRBD1 (6 bases). Trimming shortened V by 8 bases and J by 5 bases, and 16 bases separated the two germline ends. The CDR3 has 14 residues. The germline V gene encodes CDR1 MNHEY and CDR2 SVGAGI. The CDR3 sequence is CASGLGQSDQPQHF. CDR3 DNA: TGTGCCAGCGGGTTAGGACAGTCGGATCAGCCCCAGCATTTT.

This rearrangement joins TRBV7-9 to TRBJ1-1, with a weak D call TRBD1 (6 bases). CDR1 and CDR2 from the germline V gene are SEHNR and FQNEAQ (reference sequence). This CDR3 comprises 17 residues. The V end lost 5 bases, the J end lost 3 bases, and 22 bases lay between the germline ends. CDR3 region: CASSTQGRGYKDTEAFF. CDR3 DNA sequence: TGTGCCAGCAGCACCCAGGGGAGAGGATATAAGGACACTGAAGCTTTCTTT.

The chain is built from TRBV2 and TRBJ1-4; possibly TRBD1 for D (5 bases). Looked up from germline, CDR1 is SNHLY and CDR2 is FYNNEI. CDR3 length: 14 amino acids. Deletions cut 6 bases from V and 5 bases from J, with 13 bases between. This CDR3 reads CASSLGQKNEKLFF. The CDR3 DNA reads TGTGCCAGCAGCTTGGGGCAGAAAAATGAAAAACTGTTTTTT.

The chain is built from TRBV27 and TRBJ1-4; D perhaps matches TRBD1 (5 bases). Trimming stripped 4 bases from V and 5 bases from J, with 11 bases between. Germline CDR1 is MNHEY and CDR2 is SMNVEV (reference sequence). The CDR3 loop spans 14 amino acids. The CDR3 is CASSSRAGNEKLFF. The CDR3 region has the DNA TGTGCCAGCAGTTCCAGGGCGGGGAATGAAAAACTGTTTTTT.

The chain links TRBV5-1 to TRBJ2-2; D remains ambiguous. The V end was cut by 2 bases, the J end by 4 bases, with 6 bases between. This CDR3 spans 13 amino acids. Germline V gives CDR1 SGHRS, CDR2 YFSETQ. The CDR3 is CASSLQSTGELFF. DNA of the CDR3: TGCGCCAGCAGCTTACAGAGCACCGGGGAGCTGTTTTTT.

This chain joins TRBV6-5 and TRBJ2-7, with D perhaps TRBD2 (6 bases). V was pared by 8 bases and J by 4 bases, with 12 bases between. The CDR3 sequence is 12 residues long. Germline V CDR1 and CDR2: MNHEY, SVGAGI. The CDR3 is CASGGLVYEQYF. CDR3 coding DNA: TGTGCCAGCGGGGGACTCGTTTACGAGCAGTACTTC.

This clone was counted a single time. The gene calls are TRBV30 and TRBJ1-4, with D unclear. Deletions cut 5 bases from V and 13 bases from J, with 14 bases between. This CDR3 contains 11 residues. Germline V gene sequence: CDR1 GTSNPN, CDR2 SVGIG (reference sequence). This CDR3 reads CAWLQFNRLFF. The CDR3 DNA follows: TGTGCCTGGCTTCAGTTCAATCGACTGTTTTTT.

This chain connects TRBV6-6 to TRBJ2-3, with D tentatively TRBD2 (5 bases). Germline CDR1 and CDR2: MNHNY and SVGAGI (reference sequence). V was cut by 6 bases and J by 3 bases, with 19 bases left in between. The CDR3 extends over 16 amino acids. This CDR3 reads CASRDKVGGPTDTQYF. DNA of the CDR3: TGTGCCAGCAGGGATAAGGTCGGCGGGCCGACAGATACGCAGTATTTT.

Only a few counts were recorded for this clone. V usage is TRBV10-2 and J usage is TRBJ1-1; 7 nucleotides match TRBD1. Germline loops: CDR1 WSHSY, CDR2 SAAADI. With V trimmed by 6 bases and J by 1 base, 8 bases remained unmatched. The CDR3 totals 15 residues. The CDR3 nucleotides read TGCGCCAGCAGGCCTCCGGGACAGTGGAACACTGAAGCTTTCTTT. This translates into CASRPPGQWNTEAFF.

This chain joins TRBV6-1 and TRBJ1-1; a possible D gene is TRBD1 (5 bases). Trimming removed 3 bases at V and 0 bases at J, with 5 bases between. CDR3 length: 13 amino acids. CDR1 MNHNS and CDR2 SASEGT come from the germline V gene. CDR3 in amino acids: CASSDRVNTEAFF. The CDR3, as DNA: TGTGCCAGCAGTGACAGGGTGAACACTGAAGCTTTCTTT.

The rearrangement joins TRBV6-5 to TRBJ2-1; no firm D call. CDR3 length equals 13 residues. From germline, CDR1 is MNHEY and CDR2 SVGAGI. The V and J ends lost 0 bases and 3 bases respectively, with 3 bases between them. The CDR3 sequence: CASSYSYYNEQFF. The CDR3 nucleotides read TGTGCCAGCAGTTACTCGTACTACAATGAGCAGTTCTTC.

The rearrangement joins TRBV6-6 to TRBJ2-1; weak D call: TRBD1 (6 bases). The CDR3 length is 15 residues. Germline CDR1 MNHNY, CDR2 SVGAGI (reference sequence). V was shortened by 7 bases and J by 0 bases, with 13 bases between the two germline ends. The DNA of the CDR3 is TGTGCCAGCAATTTACAGGGAAACTCCTACAATGAGCAGTTCTTC. Translating gives CASNLQGNSYNEQFF.

CDR3 DNA: TGTGCCAGCAGCTTGGCAGGGGTCTCCGGCTACACCTTC. Protein: CASSLAGVSGYTF. J is TRBJ1-2 and V is TRBV5-4, with TRBD1 as a possible D gene (6 bases). The CDR3 has 13 amino acids. V was shortened by 0 bases and J by 8 bases, with 11 bases between the two germline ends. CDR1 and CDR2 from the germline V gene are SGHNT and YYREEE (reference sequence).

The gene calls are TRBV6-6 and TRBJ1-1; D is uncertain. This CDR3 has 15 amino acids. V shed 0 bases and J shed 0 bases, with 8 bases lying between them. The V gene's germline CDR1 is MNHNY and CDR2 SVGAGI (reference sequence). CDR3 amino acids: CASSYSGRMNTEAFF. The CDR3 DNA reads as TGTGCCAGCAGTTACTCAGGCAGGATGAACACTGAAGCTTTCTTT.

This chain joins TRBV18 and TRBJ2-1, with TRBD2 matching over 10 bases. The germline V gene encodes CDR1 KGHSH and CDR2 LQKENI. The CDR3 runs 14 residues. V shed 5 bases, J shed 8 bases, and the junction held 6 bases outside the gene matches. The CDR3 coding sequence is TGTGCCAGCTCAGCCACCCTAGCGGGAGATGAGCAGTTCTTC. Protein product: CASSATLAGDEQFF.

This clone was seen a few times. This rearrangement joins TRBV6-2 or TRBV6-3 to TRBJ2-6, with TRBD2 as a possible D gene (6 bases). V was pared by 6 bases and J by 0 bases, with 15 bases between. There are 17 residues in the CDR3. Germline CDR1 and CDR2: MNHEY and SVGEGT. The CDR3 sequence: CASSSPGLASGANVLTF. The CDR3 region has the DNA TGTGCCAGCAGCTCCCCGGGACTTGCCTCTGGGGCCAACGTCCTGACTTTC.

This chain connects TRBV2 to TRBJ2-1; the match to TRBD2 covers 11 bases. V gave up 6 bases and J gave up 4 bases; unmatched junction bases: 8. This CDR3 is built from 16 residues. Per germline, CDR1 SNHLY and CDR2 FYNNEI. CDR3 protein: CASSVRGTSGYNEQFF. In DNA form, the CDR3 reads TGTGCCAGCAGCGTCCGCGGGACTAGCGGATACAATGAGCAGTTCTTC.

The chain uses TRBV19 and TRBJ1-5; D is possibly TRBD1 (5 bases). The V and J ends lost 5 bases and 5 bases respectively, with 16 bases between them. Looked up from germline, CDR1 is LNHDA and CDR2 is SQIVND (reference sequence). This CDR3 region has 15 residues. The CDR3 coding sequence is TGTGCCAGTAGTCTCACTCGAGGGGAGGATCAGCCCCAGCATTTT. Its protein is CASSLTRGEDQPQHF.

The chain uses TRBV27 and TRBJ2-1; 8 bases fit TRBD2. The germline CDR1 and CDR2 sequences are MNHEY and SMNVEV (reference sequence). Trimming took 2 bases from V and 4 from J; bases not matched to a gene: 10. The CDR3 totals 17 residues. The CDR3 coding sequence is TGTGCCAGCAGTTTAACGGGACTAGGCGGTGGGTACAATGAGCAGTTCTTC. The encoded protein is CASSLTGLGGGYNEQFF.

This clone was detected once. This chain connects TRBV18 to TRBJ2-3; possibly TRBD1 for D (5 bases). Germline values: CDR1 KGHSH, CDR2 LQKENI. Trimming stripped 4 bases from V and 4 bases from J, with 6 bases between. This CDR3 spans 12 amino acids. The CDR3 coding sequence is TGTGCCAGCTCACAGGGGTCAGATACGCAGTATTTT. Its protein is CASSQGSDTQYF.

The genes are TRBV30 and TRBJ2-1; D not resolved. V was trimmed by 2 bases and J by 7 bases, leaving 15 bases between them. CDR3 length equals 14 residues. CDR1 is GTSNPN, CDR2 SVGIG, per germline (reference sequence). The DNA for the CDR3 is TGTGCCTGGAGTAGCCAGATCTCACTAAATGAGCAGTTCTTC. Translated: CAWSSQISLNEQFF. The entire variable domain, with the rest obtained from reference TRBV30 and TRBJ2-1, is as follows: SQTIHQWPATLVQPVGSPLSLECTVEGTSNPNLYWYRQAAGRGLQLLFYSVGIGQISSEVPQNLSASRPQDRQFILSSKKLLLSDSGFYLCAWSSQISLNEQFFGPGTRLTVL.

On this clone: The same CDR3 also results from other DNA sequences found in this sample. The V call is TRBV28, the J call TRBJ2-5, with 7 bases identical to TRBD1. J was trimmed by 2 bases and V by 6 bases; bases with no gene match: 6. The CDR3 runs to 14 residues. In germline, CDR1 is MDHEN, CDR2 SYDVKM. The CDR3 loop is CASSPPGQQETQYF. In nucleotides, the CDR3 is TGTGCCAGCAGCCCCCCGGGACAGCAAGAGACCCAGTACTTC.

This sequence joins TRBV7-3 and TRBJ2-1; TRBD2 aligns across 14 bases. J was trimmed by 6 bases and V by 5 bases; bases with no gene match: 6. The CDR3 spans 16 residues. Germline V CDR1 and CDR2: SGHTA, FQGTGA. CDR3 in amino acids: CASSRVGTSGSNEQFF. CDR3 bases: TGTGCCAGCAGCCGGGTAGGGACTAGCGGGAGCAATGAGCAGTTCTTC.

CDR3 region: CASSLIQGYEQYF. The CDR3 DNA reads as TGTGCCAGCAGCCTCATACAGGGCTACGAGCAGTACTTC. The chain recombines TRBV6-5 with TRBJ2-7, with a tentative D call TRBD1 (6 bases). Germline CDR1 MNHEY, CDR2 SVGAGI. With 6 bases removed from V and 3 bases from J, the gap between germline ends came to 12 bases. This CDR3 spans 13 amino acids.

The V gene is TRBV28, the J gene TRBJ2-7; 8 positions match TRBD2. The CDR3 length is 14 residues. Germline loops: CDR1 MDHEN, CDR2 SYDVKM. V lost 10 bases, J lost 0 bases, and 8 bases stayed unmatched. CDR3 sequence reads: CATVRGGSSYEQYF. The CDR3 DNA reads as TGTGCCACCGTTCGGGGGGGGAGCTCCTACGAGCAGTACTTC.